The 17 T cell receptor beta chains in this list originate from one sample, sequenced in a study of T cell responses to AZD1222 COVID-19 vaccine. This table comes from immunoSEQ multiplex PCR, and its TCRdb copy is limited to in-frame clones, with some not included. The sample records roughly 150,000 clones, roughly 90% being singletons. The specimen was peripheral blood, collected 28 days after the second AZD1222 dose. The source of these receptors is an adult who received the AZD1222 COVID-19 vaccine.

This chain uses TRBV12-3 or TRBV12-4 with TRBJ2-7; D may match TRBD1 or TRBD2 (5 bases each). This CDR3 spans 13 amino acids. The ends were cut back, 8 bases at V and 2 bases at J, with 13 bases in the middle. CDR3 DNA: TGTGCCAGCGGCCGGGGCACAACCTACGAGCAGTACTTC. It is translated as CASGRGTTYEQYF.

On this clone: One end of the junction varies from germline; a read error may be responsible. V and J are TRBV18 and TRBJ1-5; 7 bases align to TRBD1. The CDR3 is 15 residues long. CDR1 is KGHSH and CDR2 is LQKENI in the germline V gene. DNA for the CDR3: TGTGCCAGCTCCCCACAGGGGCAGAATAATCAGCCCCAGCATTTT. Amino acid sequence: CASSPQGQNNQPQHF.

The chain couples TRBV18 to TRBJ1-6, with TRBD1 matching 12 bases. The CDR3 is 17 residues long. CDR1 and CDR2 from the germline V gene are KGHSH and LQKENI. With 5 bases clipped from V and 6 bases from J, the junction kept 8 bases outside the gene matches. The CDR3 nucleotides read TGTGCCAGCTCAAACGGGACAGGGGGCTTTCGTAATTCACCCCTCCACTTT. Translation gives CASSNGTGGFRNSPLHF. The full variable domain, its missing parts supplied by reference TRBV18 and TRBJ1-6, is NAGVMQNPRHLVRRRGQEARLRCSPMKGHSHVYWYRQLPEEGLKFMVYLQKENIIDESGMPKERFSAEFPKEGPSILRIQQVVRGDSAAYFCASSNGTGGFRNSPLHFGNGTRLTVT.

V and J are TRBV11-1 and TRBJ1-6; possible D gene TRBD1, 5 bases. CDR1 SGHAT and CDR2 FQDESV come from the germline V gene (reference sequence). Trimming took 2 bases from V and 8 from J, leaving 16 bases between them. The length of the CDR3 is 16 residues. The CDR3, as DNA: TGTGCCAGCAGCTTAAATGGCAGGGAGCATTATTCACCCCTCCACTTT. Its translation: CASSLNGREHYSPLHF. The variable domain in full, with the rest retrieved from reference TRBV11-1 and TRBJ1-6, is EAEVAQSPRYKITEKSQAVAFWCDPISGHATLYWYRQILGQGPELLVQFQDESVVDDSQLPKDRFSAERLKGVDSTLKIQPAELGDSAMYLCASSLNGREHYSPLHFGNGTRLTVT.

This clone was counted a few times. This chain's CDR3 is CASSPLGGRLVYTF. CDR3 bases: TGTGCCAGCAGTCCCCTAGGGGGCCGATTAGTCTACACCTTC. The chain joins TRBV28 to TRBJ1-2; 7 positions agree with TRBD1. Unmatched junction bases numbered 13, after V lost 5 bases and J lost 10 bases. There are 14 residues in the CDR3. Germline CDR1 reads MDHEN; CDR2 reads SYDVKM.

The V and J genes are TRBV7-2 and TRBJ1-6; no clear D gene. V gave up 2 bases and J gave up 10 bases, with 9 bases separating them. This CDR3 is built from 13 residues. Germline V CDR1 and CDR2: SGHTA, FQGNSA. The CDR3 DNA follows: TGTGCCAGCAGCTTATCTGGAGGGTCACCCCTCCACTTT. Translation: CASSLSGGSPLHF.

This clone was seen only a few times. This chain joins TRBV27 and TRBJ2-6, with unresolved D. There are 13 residues in the CDR3. Deletions cut 0 bases from V and 3 bases from J, with 0 bases between. Germline CDR1 and CDR2: MNHEY and SMNVEV (reference sequence). CDR3 in amino acids: CASSLSGANVLTF. The CDR3 DNA reads as TGTGCCAGCAGTTTATCTGGGGCCAACGTCCTGACTTTC.

The chain employs TRBV9 and TRBJ1-2, with unresolved D. The ends were cut back, 3 bases at V and 3 bases at J, with 15 bases in the middle. The length of the CDR3 is 15 residues. CDR1 and CDR2 (germline): SGDLS, YYNGEE. CDR3 nucleotide sequence: TGTGCCAGCAGCGGAGGATCCCGGACTTACTATGGCTACACCTTC. Amino acids: CASSGGSRTYYGYTF.

The chain combines TRBV24-1 with TRBJ2-2, with D unclear. Trimming shortened V by 3 bases and J by 7 bases, and 8 bases separated the two germline ends. Germline V gene sequence: CDR1 KGHDR, CDR2 SFDVKD. The CDR3 covers 13 residues. CDR3 DNA sequence: TGTGCCACCAGTGATCCCTTGCACGGGGAGCTGTTTTTT. Translating gives CATSDPLHGELFF.

V usage is TRBV7-3 and J usage is TRBJ1-1; D gene ambiguous. V shed 5 bases and J shed 3 bases, with 13 bases lying between them. The CDR3 runs 14 residues. The germline gives CDR1 SGHTA, CDR2 FQGTGA. Here the CDR3 DNA reads TGTGCCAGCAGCGCCTTAACGGGAGACACTGAAGCTTTCTTT. Amino acids: CASSALTGDTEAFF.

CDR3 nucleotide sequence: TGTGCCAGCAGCTTAAGGATTAGCGGGACGAGCTCCTACAATGAGCAGTTCTTC. It translates to CASSLRISGTSSYNEQFF. V is TRBV7-9 and J is TRBJ2-1; 8 bases are shared with TRBD2. The V segment lost 2 bases and the J segment 0 bases; nucleotides outside the gene matches: 9. CDR3 length equals 18 residues. Germline V CDR1 and CDR2: SEHNR, FQNEAQ (reference sequence). The variable domain in full, with the rest retrieved from reference TRBV7-9 and TRBJ2-1, is DTGVSQNPRHKITKRGQNVTFRCDPISEHNRLYWYRQTLGQGPEFLTYFQNEAQLEKSRLLSDRFSAERPKGSFSTLEIQRTEQGDSAMYLCASSLRISGTSSYNEQFFGPGTRLTVL.

The CDR3: CASSFAGSNGGQGPYGYTF. CDR3 sequence (DNA): TGCGCCAGCAGCTTTGCGGGTTCCAACGGGGGGCAGGGGCCCTATGGCTACACCTTC. The rearrangement uses TRBV5-1 and TRBJ1-2; weak D call: TRBD1 (6 bases). In germline, CDR1 is SGHRS, CDR2 YFSETQ. The V gene lost 2 bases and the J gene lost 4 bases, with 27 bases spanning the gap. The CDR3 is 19 amino acids.

J is TRBJ1-3 and V is TRBV27; D is uncertain. V dropped 8 bases and J dropped 2 bases, with 10 bases sitting between them. This CDR3 region has 13 residues. CDR1 is MNHEY, CDR2 SMNVEV, per germline (reference sequence). CDR3 nucleotides: TGTGCCAGCTCGGAGTATCCTGGAAACACCATATATTTT. Its protein product is CASSEYPGNTIYF.

The chain couples TRBV18 to TRBJ1-4, with D unclear. V was cut by 8 bases and J by 0 bases, with 13 bases left in between. The germline V gene has CDR1 KGHSH and CDR2 LQKENI. The CDR3 is 15 amino acids. For the CDR3, the DNA is TGTGCCAGCCAGCTTTCCGGGGCAACTAATGAAAAACTGTTTTTT. Residues: CASQLSGATNEKLFF. Drawing the rest from reference TRBV18 and TRBJ1-4, the complete variable domain is NAGVMQNPRHLVRRRGQEARLRCSPMKGHSHVYWYRQLPEEGLKFMVYLQKENIIDESGMPKERFSAEFPKEGPSILRIQQVVRGDSAAYFCASQLSGATNEKLFFGSGTQLSVL.

The chain has TRBV19 and TRBJ2-3; 8 bases line up with TRBD1. The CDR3 length is 14 residues. V was pared by 7 bases and J by 4 bases, with 7 bases of the junction left unmatched. Germline CDR1 LNHDA, CDR2 SQIVND (reference sequence). CDR3 sequence (DNA): TGTGCCAGTACCCTGACAGGGGCGGCAGATACGCAGTATTTT. Its translation is CASTLTGAADTQYF.

The chain recombines TRBV2 with TRBJ1-4; D uncertain. Germline CDR1 and CDR2: SNHLY and FYNNEI. The CDR3 loop spans 14 amino acids. V was pared by 4 bases and J by 5 bases, with 11 bases between. The CDR3 DNA follows: TGTGCCAGCAGTGTAAGATCAAGAAATGAAAAACTGTTTTTT. It specifies CASSVRSRNEKLFF.

This chain connects TRBV27 to TRBJ2-2; 13 bases match TRBD2. The CDR3 consists of 17 residues. V was pared by 2 bases and J by 7 bases, with 7 bases of the junction left unmatched. CDR1 MNHEY and CDR2 SMNVEV come from the germline V gene (reference sequence). CDR3 sequence (DNA): TGTGCCAGCAGTTTACGCGGACTAGCGGGAGCGGGCGGGGAGCTGTTTTTT. It codes for CASSLRGLAGAGGELFF.